Below, 17 T cell receptor beta chains from the same sample are listed, as sequenced in a study of CD8 T cells in ankylosing spondylitis. TCRdb called the 5' RACE reads again in MiXCR, with one record for every CDR3 protein. The top ten hold 0.9% to 1.2% of the sample, which has around 340,000 distinct CDR3 sequences, about 15% seen once. Sequenced: blood, either unsorted or a sorted T cell fraction (not recorded which). Receptor source: a male donor with ankylosing spondylitis or in good health (not recorded which).

This clonotype occurred many times. The J gene is TRBJ1-1, the V gene TRBV27; the D gene is possibly TRBD1 (6 bases). The CDR3 runs 14 residues. Germline V CDR1 and CDR2: MNHEY, SMNVEV (reference sequence). Trimming stripped 4 bases from V and 4 bases from J, with 13 bases between. Here the CDR3 reads CASSYGGAGTEAFF. The CDR3 bases are TGTGCCAGCAGTTATGGGGGCGCCGGCACTGAAGCTTTCTTT.

The chain is built from TRBV12-3 or TRBV12-4 and TRBJ2-2; either TRBD1 or TRBD2 may supply D (5 bases each). The CDR3 covers 16 residues. The V end lost 1 base, the J end lost 7 bases, and 16 bases lay between the germline ends. CDR3 nucleotides: TGTGCCAGCAGTTTAGGGGGACGGATGACAGACGGGGAGCTGTTTTTT. This gives the protein CASSLGGRMTDGELFF.

Worth noting for this clonotype: Sequence at one end of the junction differs from germline and may be a read error. J is TRBJ2-1 and V is TRBV7-2, with 7 bases aligning to TRBD2. Looked up from germline, CDR1 is SGHTA and CDR2 is FQGNSA. The CDR3 is made up of 16 amino acids. CDR3 loop: CVSSLGTKSTYNEQFF. Here the CDR3 DNA reads TGTGTCAGCAGCTTGGGGACTAAGTCAACATACAATGAGCAGTTCTTC. Full variable domain (remainder filled in from reference TRBV7-2 and TRBJ2-1): GAGVSQSPSNKVTEKGKDVELRCDPISGHTALYWYRQSLGQGLEFLIYFQGNSAPDKSGLPSDRFSAERTGGSVSTLTIQRTQQEDSAVYLCVSSLGTKSTYNEQFFGPGTRLTVL.

In its sample, this clonotype was seen a few times. The chain has TRBV3-1 and TRBJ2-3, with 8 bases identical to TRBD2. After removal of 1 base from V and 2 bases from J, the junction contained 8 bases not matched to a gene. The germline gives CDR1 LGHDT, CDR2 YNNKEL (reference sequence). The CDR3 runs to 17 residues. CDR3 loop: CASSQGVRAGATDTQYF. The CDR3, as DNA: TGTGCCAGCAGCCAAGGAGTCCGAGCGGGAGCCACAGATACGCAGTATTTT.

This clonotype was seen a handful of times. V gene TRBV20-1 combines with J gene TRBJ2-5, with D possibly TRBD2 on 7 matching bases. The germline CDR1 and CDR2 sequences are DFQATT and SNEGSKA (reference sequence). V lost 5 bases and J 5 bases, leaving 15 bases between the germline ends. CDR3 length: 13 residues. CDR3 protein: CSAVRGGWETQYF. CDR3 DNA sequence: TGCAGTGCTGTTCGCGGGGGCTGGGAGACCCAGTACTTC.

The V and J genes are TRBV11-2 and TRBJ2-7; 9 nucleotides match TRBD2. V lost 7 bases to trimming and J lost 3 bases; unmatched junction nucleotides: 19. The CDR3 is 18 residues long. The V gene's germline CDR1 is SGHAT and CDR2 FQNNGV. CDR3 amino acids: CASTPKGSSGSGNYEQYF. CDR3 in DNA: TGTGCCAGCACCCCCAAAGGGAGTAGCGGGAGTGGTAACTACGAGCAGTACTTC.

J is TRBJ1-1 and V is TRBV7-2; D uncertain. The V gene's germline CDR1 is SGHTA and CDR2 FQGNSA. This CDR3 has 15 residues. V was shortened by 1 base and J by 1 base, with 10 bases between the two germline ends. For the CDR3, the DNA is TGTGCCAGCAGCTTAGTGGTGGGAGGGAACACTGAAGCTTTCTTT. Translation gives CASSLVVGGNTEAFF.

This chain uses TRBV5-4 with TRBJ2-5; D remains unclear. Trimming left V 4 bases short and J 4 bases short, with 17 bases between. Germline V CDR1 and CDR2: SGHNT, YYREEE (reference sequence). This CDR3 region has 15 residues. The CDR3 DNA reads as TGTGCCAGCAGCCTAGGGCCCTTGGGCGGAGAGACCCAGTACTTC. This encodes CASSLGPLGGETQYF.

The rearrangement joins TRBV2 to TRBJ2-7, with 11 bases aligning to TRBD2. Germline V gene lookup returns CDR1 SNHLY and CDR2 FYNNEI. This CDR3 contains 15 residues. Losses at the gene ends were 6 bases for V and 1 base for J; bases not matched to a gene: 5. CDR3 nucleotide sequence: TGTGCCAGCAGGCCAAGACTAGCGGGATCCTACGAGCAGTACTTC. It is translated as CASRPRLAGSYEQYF. The complete variable domain, with remaining parts taken from reference TRBV2 and TRBJ2-7, reads EPEVTQTPSHQVTQMGQEVILRCVPISNHLYFYWYRQILGQKVEFLVSFYNNEISEKSEIFDDQFSVERPDGSNFTLKIRSTKLEDSAMYFCASRPRLAGSYEQYFGPGTRLTVT.

The chain recombines TRBV19 with TRBJ1-5; no clear D. Germline-derived CDR1 and CDR2 are LNHDA and SQIVND (reference sequence). V lost 7 bases to trimming and J lost 4 bases, with 14 bases between them. There are 14 residues in the CDR3. The CDR3 nucleotides read TGTGCCAGTACAAGGGTGGGCATTAATCAGCCCCAGCATTTT. This translates into CASTRVGINQPQHF.

This clonotype appeared many times. This sequence joins TRBV7-9 and TRBJ2-1; D gene unclear. Per germline, CDR1 SEHNR and CDR2 FQNEAQ (reference sequence). CDR3 length: 12 residues. Trimming took 9 bases from V and 0 from J, leaving 6 bases between them. This chain's CDR3 is CASYSSYNEQFF. The CDR3 DNA is TGTGCCAGTTACAGCTCCTACAATGAGCAGTTCTTC.

The chain combines TRBV3-1 with TRBJ1-1, with 8 nucleotides matching TRBD1. Looked up from germline, CDR1 is LGHDT and CDR2 is YNNKEL (reference sequence). With V trimmed by 4 bases and J by 11 bases, 9 bases remained unmatched. The CDR3 is 13 amino acids. The CDR3, as DNA: TGTGCCAGCAGCCCGGCCCGGACAGGGCGGGCTTTCTTT. Amino acid sequence: CASSPARTGRAFF.

The rearrangement links TRBV21-1 to TRBJ2-7; TRBD1, as called in the table, went unchecked against the DNA. TRBV21-1 is reported as a pseudogene. There are 15 residues in the CDR3. CDR3 residues: CASSRAGGTVLEQYF. In nucleotides, the CDR3 is TGTGCCAGCAGCAGAGCAGGGGGCACCGTTCTCGAGCAGTACTTC.

The genes are TRBV10-3 and TRBJ2-3; unclear D gene. Germline assignment: CDR1 ENHRY and CDR2 SYGVKD. Trimming cost V 6 bases and J 2 bases, with 6 bases left between them. The CDR3 consists of 12 residues. The CDR3 region has the DNA TGTGCCATCAGGGGCGACACAGATACGCAGTATTTT. It encodes CAIRGDTDTQYF.

This clonotype was detected a few times. The CDR3 DNA sequence: TGTGCCAGCAGCTTTTGGACTAGCGGGAGCACAGATACGCAGTATTTT. It yields the protein CASSFWTSGSTDTQYF. The chain is built from TRBV7-9 and TRBJ2-3, with TRBD2 identical over 11 bases. Per the germline V gene, CDR1 is SEHNR and CDR2 is FQNEAQ (reference sequence). V trimming: 3 bases; J trimming: 0 bases; junction bases outside the gene matches: 2. The CDR3 runs 16 residues. Looking up the rest from reference TRBV7-9 and TRBJ2-3 gives the full variable domain: DTGVSQNPRHKITKRGQNVTFRCDPISEHNRLYWYRQTLGQGPEFLTYFQNEAQLEKSRLLSDRFSAERPKGSFSTLEIQRTEQGDSAMYLCASSFWTSGSTDTQYFGPGTRLTVL.

The V call is TRBV6-1, the J call TRBJ1-3; D ambiguous. The V end was cut by 6 bases, the J end by 0 bases, with 6 bases between. The CDR3 spans 13 residues. CDR1 and CDR2 from the germline V gene are MNHNS and SASEGT. CDR3 bases: TGTGCCAGCAGGAAGAGCTCTGGAAACACCATATATTTT. Translated, it gives CASRKSSGNTIYF.

This clonotype was recorded many times. The CDR3 nucleotides are TGTGCCAGCAGAGGGACAGGGTACGGCTACACCTTC. Residues: CASRGTGYGYTF. The chain joins TRBV12-3 or TRBV12-4 to TRBJ1-2; TRBD1 matches 9 bases. The CDR3 length is 12 residues. V lost 6 bases and J lost 8; bases outside the gene matches: 4.